This T cell receptor (beta chain) was obtained from a study of T cell responses to AZD1222 COVID-19 vaccine. The study, taken as a whole, reports: Breadth and depth of Spike-specific TCRs rose after two AZD1222 doses. There were repertoire samples only from the period after the peak T cell response. Dominant at 160-218 and 743-854, vaccine-associated CD4 TCRs also spanned spike.

Trimming removed 3 bases from V and 9 bases from J, with 12 bases in between. The CDR3 consists of 13 residues. CDR1 is KGHSH, CDR2 LQKENI, per germline. With respect to this clone: What it binds is unknown.

TCRdb keeps only in-frame clones here, not all; method: immunoSEQ multiplex PCR. The sample has 100,000 to 150,000 clones, more than 75% seen once; the top ten hold roughly 1.1%. The sequenced sample was peripheral blood, obtained on day 0 of AZD1222 vaccination. The chain employs TRBV18 and TRBJ1-5; D is ambiguous. This sequence was found in an adult in good health. The DNA of the CDR3 is TGTGCCAGCTCACCGGCCGGCCTATGGCCCCAGCATTTT. This gives the protein CASSPAGLWPQHF.